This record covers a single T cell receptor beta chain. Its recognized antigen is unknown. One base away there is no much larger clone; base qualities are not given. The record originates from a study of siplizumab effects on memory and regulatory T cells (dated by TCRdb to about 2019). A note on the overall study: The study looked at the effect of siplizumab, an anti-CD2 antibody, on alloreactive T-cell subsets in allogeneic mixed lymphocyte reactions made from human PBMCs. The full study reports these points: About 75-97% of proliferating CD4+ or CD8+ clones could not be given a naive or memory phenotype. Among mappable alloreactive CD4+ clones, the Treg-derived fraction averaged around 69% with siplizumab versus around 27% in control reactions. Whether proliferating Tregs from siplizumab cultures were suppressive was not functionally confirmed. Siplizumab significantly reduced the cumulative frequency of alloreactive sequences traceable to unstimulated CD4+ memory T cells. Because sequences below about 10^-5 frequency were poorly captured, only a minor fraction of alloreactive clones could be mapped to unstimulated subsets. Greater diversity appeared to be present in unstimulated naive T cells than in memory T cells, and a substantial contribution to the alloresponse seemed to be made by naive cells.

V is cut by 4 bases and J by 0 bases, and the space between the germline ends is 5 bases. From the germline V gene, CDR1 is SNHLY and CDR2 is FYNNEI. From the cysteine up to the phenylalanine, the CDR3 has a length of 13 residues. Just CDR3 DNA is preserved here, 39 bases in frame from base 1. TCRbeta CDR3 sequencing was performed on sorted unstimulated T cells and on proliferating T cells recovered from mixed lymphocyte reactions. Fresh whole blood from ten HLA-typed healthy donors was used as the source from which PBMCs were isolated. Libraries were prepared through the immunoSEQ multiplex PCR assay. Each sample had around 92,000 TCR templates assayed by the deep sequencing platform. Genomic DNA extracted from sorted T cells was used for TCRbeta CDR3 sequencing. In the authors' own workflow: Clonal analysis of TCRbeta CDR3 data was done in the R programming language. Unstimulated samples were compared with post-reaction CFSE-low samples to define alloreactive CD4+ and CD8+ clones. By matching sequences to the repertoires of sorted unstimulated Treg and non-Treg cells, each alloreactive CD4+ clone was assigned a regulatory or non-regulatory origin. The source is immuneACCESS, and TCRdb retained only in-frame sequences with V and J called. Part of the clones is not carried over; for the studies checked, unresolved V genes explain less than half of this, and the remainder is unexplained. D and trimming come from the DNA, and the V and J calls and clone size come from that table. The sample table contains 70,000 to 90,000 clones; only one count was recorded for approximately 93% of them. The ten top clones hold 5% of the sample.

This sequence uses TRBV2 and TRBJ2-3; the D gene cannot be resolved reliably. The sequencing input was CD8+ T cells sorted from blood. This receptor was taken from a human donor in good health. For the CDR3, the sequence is CASSVRSTDTQYF. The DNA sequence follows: TGTGCCAGCAGTGTCAGGAGCACAGATACGCAGTATTTT.